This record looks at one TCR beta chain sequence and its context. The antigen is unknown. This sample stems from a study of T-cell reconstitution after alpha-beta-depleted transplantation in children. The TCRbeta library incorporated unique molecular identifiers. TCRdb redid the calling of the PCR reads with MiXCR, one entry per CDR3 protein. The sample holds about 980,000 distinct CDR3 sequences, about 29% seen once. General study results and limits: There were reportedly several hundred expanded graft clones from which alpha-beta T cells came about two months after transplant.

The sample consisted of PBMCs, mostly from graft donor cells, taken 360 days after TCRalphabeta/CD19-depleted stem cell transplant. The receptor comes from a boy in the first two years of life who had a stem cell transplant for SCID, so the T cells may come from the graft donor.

The CDR3 DNA follows: TGTGCCAGCAGTTATTTCGGGAACCGGGCTGAAGCTTTCTTT. Its protein is CASSYFGNRAEAFF. The chain employs TRBV6-2 or TRBV6-3 and TRBJ1-1; D ambiguous. Trimming removed 3 bases from V and 6 bases from J, with 14 bases in between. Germline V gene sequence: CDR1 MNHEY, CDR2 SVGEGT. The CDR3 consists of 14 residues.